This entry lists 20 T cell receptor beta chains sequenced from one sample in a study of siplizumab effects on memory and regulatory T cells. Data came from immunoSEQ multiplex PCR; TCRdb stores just in-frame clones and leaves some out. Of about 100,000 clones detected, about 90% appear once; the ten largest clones hold 0.65% to 0.8%. What was sequenced was Tregs sorted from blood. These receptors were obtained from a human donor in good health.

CDR3 protein: CSASFTDTQYF. Written as DNA, the CDR3 is TGCAGTGCTAGCTTCACAGATACGCAGTATTTT. This sequence joins TRBV20-1 and TRBJ2-3; D unresolved. CDR3 length: 11 amino acids. Germline CDR1 is DFQATT and CDR2 is SNEGSKA (reference sequence). Trimming shortened V by 3 bases and J by 2 bases, and 3 bases separated the two germline ends.

The count of this clone is one. The J gene is TRBJ2-3, the V gene TRBV19; a possible D gene is TRBD2 (5 bases). The germline CDR1 and CDR2 sequences are LNHDA and SQIVND (reference sequence). The germline V and J ends were trimmed by 5 bases and 0 bases, with 18 bases remaining between them. The CDR3 totals 17 residues. CDR3 protein: CASSPGLLPSSTDTQYF. The CDR3 DNA follows: TGTGCCAGTAGTCCCGGACTCCTCCCCTCTAGCACAGATACGCAGTATTTT.

V and J are TRBV5-1 and TRBJ2-2; 7 positions agree with TRBD1. CDR3 length equals 13 residues. Germline V gives CDR1 SGHRS, CDR2 YFSETQ. V was pared by 6 bases and J by 3 bases, with 2 bases of the junction left unmatched. The CDR3 protein is CASKGTDTGELFF. In DNA form, the CDR3 reads TGCGCCAGCAAAGGGACAGACACCGGGGAGCTGTTTTTT.

This clone was seen just once. This chain joins TRBV7-9 and TRBJ2-1, with D uncertain. This CDR3 is 18 amino acids long. The ends were cut back, 5 bases at V and 4 bases at J, with 24 bases in the middle. In germline, CDR1 is SEHNR, CDR2 FQNEAQ (reference sequence). The CDR3, as DNA: TGTGCCAGCAGCCAAATAGAACCCATACACGGCGCATACAATGAGCAGTTCTTC. Its protein is CASSQIEPIHGAYNEQFF.

V and J are TRBV6-9 and TRBJ1-2, with a weak D call TRBD1 (5 bases). Trimming took off 1 base at V and 1 base at J, with 19 bases between the two ends. Germline CDR1 is MNHGY and CDR2 is SVAAGI. This CDR3 spans 18 amino acids. CDR3 DNA: TGTGCCAGCAGTTATTTTTTTTGGAAGACAGCCTTTAACTATGGCTACACCTTC. This encodes CASSYFFWKTAFNYGYTF.

The V call is TRBV7-9, the J call TRBJ2-2; tentative D call: TRBD2 (6 bases). This CDR3 has 17 amino acids. Trimming pared 5 bases from V and 2 bases from J, leaving 18 bases between. Germline CDR1 is SEHNR and CDR2 is FQNEAQ (reference sequence). The CDR3 bases are TGTGCCAGCAGCCCGTGGGCGGGACCCTTTAACACCGGGGAGCTGTTTTTT. It yields the protein CASSPWAGPFNTGELFF.

The rearrangement joins TRBV7-8 to TRBJ2-2, with 8 bases lining up with TRBD2. The CDR3 sequence is 15 residues long. Germline V gene sequence: CDR1 SGHVS, CDR2 FQNEAQ. V was clipped by 0 bases and J by 5 bases; unmatched bases: 2. CDR3: CASSLAPGGTGELFF. In DNA, the CDR3 is TGTGCCAGCAGCTTAGCGCCGGGGGGGACCGGGGAGCTGTTTTTT.

The V call is TRBV11-2, the J call TRBJ2-7; 9 bases line up with TRBD2. The CDR3 runs 15 residues. J was trimmed by 1 base and V by 1 base; bases with no gene match: 2. Germline V gives CDR1 SGHAT, CDR2 FQNNGV. The CDR3 DNA is TGTGCCAGCAGCTTAGCCCTAGCGGGGTCCTACGAGCAGTACTTC. Protein: CASSLALAGSYEQYF.

The chain combines TRBV30 with TRBJ2-7, with D tentatively TRBD1 or TRBD2 (5 bases each). The length of the CDR3 is 13 residues. CDR1 is GTSNPN, CDR2 SVGIG, per germline (reference sequence). The V and J ends lost 4 bases and 6 bases respectively, with 16 bases between them. The CDR3 coding sequence is TGTGCCTGGATGGCCCATTGGGGGACCGAGCAGTACTTC. It is translated as CAWMAHWGTEQYF.

This chain joins TRBV5-5 and TRBJ1-2, with D unresolved. CDR3 length equals 13 residues. V was clipped by 0 bases and J by 4 bases, with 7 bases between them. Germline V gene lookup returns CDR1 SGHKS and CDR2 YYEKEE (reference sequence). CDR3 sequence (DNA): TGTGCCAGCAGCTTGGAGGCAGGCTATGGCTACACCTTC. This codes for CASSLEAGYGYTF.

The rearrangement joins TRBV19 to TRBJ2-5, with TRBD2 matching over 15 bases. Germline V CDR1 and CDR2: LNHDA, SQIVND (reference sequence). V lost 4 bases to trimming and J lost 4 bases; unmatched junction nucleotides: 16. This CDR3 is built from 20 residues. CDR3 in DNA: TGTGCCAGTAGTACCCACATAACCGGACTAGCGGGAGGGCCTCCAGAGACCCAGTACTTC. Amino acids: CASSTHITGLAGGPPETQYF.

The chain carries TRBV18 and TRBJ2-7, with 10 bases that match TRBD1. The V segment lost 2 bases and the J segment 5 bases; nucleotides outside the gene matches: 3. CDR1 KGHSH and CDR2 LQKENI come from the germline V gene. CDR3 size: 14 residues. Written as DNA, the CDR3 is TGTGCCAGCTCACCAGAGACAGGGGGCGACGAGCAGTACTTC. It translates to CASSPETGGDEQYF.

V is TRBV28 and J is TRBJ2-2, with D uncertain. Looked up from germline, CDR1 is MDHEN and CDR2 is SYDVKM. With 8 bases removed from V and 5 bases from J, the gap between germline ends came to 6 bases. This CDR3 spans 11 amino acids. The DNA of the CDR3 is TGTGCCAGCGTTCAGACCGGGGAGCTGTTTTTT. As protein: CASVQTGELFF.

The chain joins TRBV19 to TRBJ2-5; 11 bases match TRBD2. The CDR3 sequence is 16 residues long. CDR1 and CDR2 from the germline V gene are LNHDA and SQIVND (reference sequence). The ends lost 7 bases at V and 1 base at J; junction bases unmatched: 8. Written as DNA, the CDR3 is TGTGCCAGTAAACTAGCGGGAGATGCGGTCCAAGAGACCCAGTACTTC. Translation gives CASKLAGDAVQETQYF.

This clone was observed a handful of times. This chain uses TRBV7-9 with TRBJ2-7; 12 nucleotides line up with TRBD2. Germline V gene data show CDR1 as SEHNR and CDR2 as FQNEAQ (reference sequence). V lost 1 base and J lost 3; bases outside the gene matches: 4. The CDR3 totals 16 residues. The CDR3 DNA reads as TGTGCCAGCAGCTTAGGGTCGACTAGCGGGAGCTACGAGCAGTACTTC. It yields the protein CASSLGSTSGSYEQYF. The full variable domain, in which reference TRBV7-9 and TRBJ2-7 provide the parts outside the CDR3, is DTGVSQNPRHKITKRGQNVTFRCDPISEHNRLYWYRQTLGQGPEFLTYFQNEAQLEKSRLLSDRFSAERPKGSFSTLEIQRTEQGDSAMYLCASSLGSTSGSYEQYFGPGTRLTVT.

The gene calls are TRBV6-6 and TRBJ2-3; 8 bases match TRBD1. The CDR3 totals 15 residues. CDR1 is MNHNY, CDR2 SVGAGI, per germline (reference sequence). Trimming cost V 0 bases and J 4 bases; bases outside gene matches: 3. The CDR3 region is CASSYSRTGSDTQYF. The CDR3 DNA sequence: TGTGCCAGCAGTTACTCGAGGACAGGGTCAGATACGCAGTATTTT.

The V and J genes are TRBV29-1 and TRBJ2-3; 14 nucleotides agree with TRBD2. The CDR3 is 14 residues long. V gave up 8 bases and J gave up 2 bases; unmatched junction bases: 3. The germline V gene has CDR1 SQVTM and CDR2 ANQGSEA. For the CDR3, the DNA is TGCAGCAGGGGACTAGCGGGAGCCACAGATACGCAGTATTTT. Residues: CSRGLAGATDTQYF.

The rearrangement joins TRBV2 to TRBJ1-2, with TRBD1 as a possible D gene (5 bases). From germline, CDR1 is SNHLY and CDR2 FYNNEI. The V and J ends lost 6 bases and 7 bases respectively, with 12 bases between them. CDR3 length equals 12 residues. The CDR3 DNA is TGTGCCAGCAGCCGGGTTGGGGGTGGCTACACCTTC. As protein: CASSRVGGGYTF. The full variable domain, its missing parts supplied by reference TRBV2 and TRBJ1-2, is EPEVTQTPSHQVTQMGQEVILRCVPISNHLYFYWYRQILGQKVEFLVSFYNNEISEKSEIFDDQFSVERPDGSNFTLKIRSTKLEDSAMYFCASSRVGGGYTFGSGTRLTVV.

This chain links TRBV19 with TRBJ2-2, with 10 positions matching TRBD2. Germline CDR1 and CDR2: LNHDA and SQIVND (reference sequence). With 3 bases clipped from V and 5 bases from J, the junction kept 12 bases outside the gene matches. The CDR3 is made up of 18 amino acids. The CDR3 sequence is CASSIPSGSSRGTGELFF. CDR3 nucleotides: TGTGCCAGTAGTATTCCTAGCGGGAGCTCTAGAGGAACCGGGGAGCTGTTTTTT.

The V and J genes are TRBV29-1 and TRBJ2-1, with 9 bases matching TRBD1. Germline trimming cut 7 bases from V and 6 bases from J; bases unmatched to any gene: 7. The length of the CDR3 is 13 residues. Germline V gene lookup returns CDR1 SQVTM and CDR2 ANQGSEA. Here the CDR3 DNA reads TGCAGCGGACAAGGGACAGGGCCCAATGAGCAGTTCTTC. Its translation: CSGQGTGPNEQFF.